Listed here are 16 T cell receptor beta chains from one sample, sequenced in a study of blood T cell repertoires in COVID-19 (dated by TCRdb to the early 2020s). The receptor library was made with the immunoSEQ multiplex PCR assay. TCRdb retrieved this table from immuneACCESS and kept in-frame rearrangements only. Not all clones are present; in checked studies, unresolved V genes account for under half, and no reason is known for the remainder. The sample table holds fewer than 350,000 clones, of which 80% to 90% were seen once. The top ten constitute 7.8% of the sample. Sequencing was done on a sample of peripheral blood. All receptors come from a woman aged 45-59 years who had recovered from COVID-19.

This clone appeared many times. The rearrangement joins TRBV6-6 to TRBJ1-2, with a weak D call TRBD1 (5 bases). Germline CDR1 is MNHNY and CDR2 is SVGAGI (reference sequence). Deletions cut 6 bases from V and 8 bases from J, with 19 bases between. This CDR3 contains 14 residues. The CDR3 here is CASRTNARVTGYTF. As DNA, the CDR3 is TGTGCCAGCAGGACAAATGCCAGGGTCACCGGCTACACCTTC.

V gene TRBV28 combines with J gene TRBJ1-3; a weak D match, TRBD1 (6 bases). Trimming cost V 6 bases and J 2 bases, with 14 bases left between them. Germline V gene lookup returns CDR1 MDHEN and CDR2 SYDVKM. CDR3 length equals 15 residues. The CDR3: CASSRTGSAGNTIYF. CDR3 DNA sequence: TGTGCCAGCAGCCGTACAGGGTCCGCTGGAAACACCATATATTTT. The full variable domain, its missing parts supplied by reference TRBV28 and TRBJ1-3, is DVKVTQSSRYLVKRTGEKVFLECVQDMDHENMFWYRQDPGLGLRLIYFSYDVKMKEKGDIPEGYSVSREKKERFSLILESASTNQTSMYLCASSRTGSAGNTIYFGEGSWLTVV.

The chain uses TRBV6-1 and TRBJ2-3, with 7 bases fitting TRBD2. Germline CDR1 MNHNS, CDR2 SASEGT. V lost 4 bases to trimming and J lost 2 bases; unmatched junction nucleotides: 12. The CDR3 loop spans 17 amino acids. The CDR3 region is CASSAAGTTQTTDTQYF. CDR3 DNA sequence: TGTGCCAGCAGTGCCGCCGGGACTACCCAGACCACAGATACGCAGTATTTT.

The genes are TRBV5-6 and TRBJ1-1; D is unclear. This CDR3 region has 11 residues. Germline loops: CDR1 SGHDT, CDR2 YYEEEE. The germline V and J ends were trimmed by 4 bases and 7 bases, with 8 bases remaining between them. The CDR3 sequence is CASSQSGEAFF. CDR3 nucleotides: TGTGCCAGCAGCCAGAGCGGTGAAGCTTTCTTT.

The gene calls are TRBV7-3 and TRBJ1-1; 11 nucleotides match TRBD1. The CDR3 covers 16 residues. Looked up from germline, CDR1 is SGHTA and CDR2 is FQGTGA. Trimming took 5 bases from V and 5 from J; bases not matched to a gene: 10. CDR3 amino acids: CASSPKPDRGLTEAFF. The DNA for the CDR3 is TGTGCCAGCAGCCCAAAGCCGGACAGGGGGCTTACTGAAGCTTTCTTT.

The chain couples TRBV19 to TRBJ2-1; 9 nucleotides line up with TRBD1. The trim removed 9 bases at V and 6 bases at J, leaving 12 bases unmatched. Germline CDR1 LNHDA, CDR2 SQIVND (reference sequence). The CDR3 extends over 15 amino acids. In DNA form, the CDR3 reads TGTGCCAGCCATGAGACCGGGACAGGGTCCAATGAGCAGTTCTTC. Translated, it gives CASHETGTGSNEQFF.

The chain employs TRBV7-8 and TRBJ2-1; TRBD1 matches at 9 bases. In germline, CDR1 is SGHVS, CDR2 FQNEAQ. This CDR3 comprises 15 residues. V shed 5 bases, J shed 3 bases, and the junction held 5 bases outside the gene matches. CDR3 nucleotides: TGTGCCAGCAGCACCGACAGGGGGAACTACAATGAGCAGTTCTTC. Translating it yields CASSTDRGNYNEQFF.

In DNA form, the CDR3 reads TGTGCCAGCAGTCCCCGAATGGGCTCTAATGAAAAACTGTTTTTT. Its protein is CASSPRMGSNEKLFF. This chain connects TRBV6-5 to TRBJ1-4, with D unclear. The CDR3 sequence is 15 residues long. V was shortened by 5 bases and J by 3 bases, with 13 bases between the two germline ends. Per the germline V gene, CDR1 is MNHEY and CDR2 is SVGAGI.

This chain joins TRBV9 and TRBJ2-2; 10 bases are a match to TRBD2. The CDR3 consists of 16 residues. V trimming: 0 bases; J trimming: 7 bases; junction bases outside the gene matches: 6. Germline V gene sequence: CDR1 SGDLS, CDR2 YYNGEE. CDR3 nucleotides: TGTGCCAGCAGCGTAGCAGCGGGGGGGCCTAACGGGGAGCTGTTTTTT. Its translation is CASSVAAGGPNGELFF.

This clone was detected only once. The chain is built from TRBV3-1 (or the pseudogene TRBV3-2) and TRBJ2-2; possible D gene TRBD1, 5 bases. The CDR3 consists of 17 residues. Germline V gene sequence: CDR1 LGHDT, CDR2 YNNKEL (reference sequence). Trimming stripped 1 base from V and 5 bases from J, with 17 bases between. The CDR3 DNA follows: TGTGCCAGCAGCCAAGTAGTCGGCAGGGTGAGGACCGGGGAGCTGTTTTTT. This gives the protein CASSQVVGRVRTGELFF.

The chain joins TRBV24-1 to TRBJ1-2; D perhaps matches TRBD1 (6 bases). The germline V gene has CDR1 KGHDR and CDR2 SFDVKD. The CDR3 is made up of 13 amino acids. The V end lost 5 bases, the J end lost 7 bases, and 13 bases lay between the germline ends. The CDR3 spells CATSGVGGFGYTF. The CDR3 region has the DNA TGTGCCACCAGTGGCGTAGGGGGATTTGGCTACACCTTC.

The chain has TRBV5-1 and TRBJ2-5; 7 positions match TRBD2. The V segment lost 4 bases and the J segment 4 bases; nucleotides outside the gene matches: 13. Germline loops: CDR1 SGHRS, CDR2 YFSETQ. This CDR3 contains 16 residues. CDR3 region: CASSVGDYPVGETQYF. In DNA, the CDR3 is TGCGCCAGCAGCGTAGGGGACTACCCGGTCGGAGAGACCCAGTACTTC.

This clone was recorded once. The V and J genes are TRBV2 and TRBJ2-7, with 8 bases aligning to TRBD1. The CDR3 totals 14 residues. Germline V gene sequence: CDR1 SNHLY, CDR2 FYNNEI. Trimming at V came to 7 bases and at J to 0 bases, leaving 5 bases not matched to a gene. The CDR3 loop reads CASNTGGNSYEQYF. The CDR3 DNA is TGTGCCAGCAATACAGGGGGAAACTCCTACGAGCAGTACTTC.

The chain uses TRBV4-1 and TRBJ1-1, with D possibly matching TRBD1 (5 bases). The V end lost 1 base, the J end lost 0 bases, and 15 bases lay between the germline ends. CDR3 size: 17 residues. Germline assignment: CDR1 MGHRA and CDR2 YSYEKL. The DNA for the CDR3 is TGCGCCAGCAGCCAAGGAGGTCGGGGACTACTGAACACTGAAGCTTTCTTT. This sequence encodes CASSQGGRGLLNTEAFF.

The rearrangement uses TRBV10-3 and TRBJ1-4, with 8 bases identical to TRBD1. With V trimmed by 0 bases and J by 5 bases, 2 bases remained unmatched. This CDR3 has 15 residues. Per the germline V gene, CDR1 is ENHRY and CDR2 is SYGVKD. This chain's CDR3 is CAISESRTGNEKLFF. DNA of the CDR3: TGTGCCATCAGTGAGTCCCGGACAGGGAATGAAAAACTGTTTTTT.

The CDR3 DNA is TGCGCCAGCAGTGAGTCAGCGGGGGGGCGTTACAATGAGCAGTTCTTC. Amino acid sequence: CASSESAGGRYNEQFF. The chain links TRBV10-1 to TRBJ2-1, with 10 bases aligning to TRBD2. Germline CDR1 WNHNN, CDR2 SYGVQD (reference sequence). The CDR3 runs to 16 residues. V lost 0 bases to trimming and J lost 4 bases; unmatched junction nucleotides: 3.